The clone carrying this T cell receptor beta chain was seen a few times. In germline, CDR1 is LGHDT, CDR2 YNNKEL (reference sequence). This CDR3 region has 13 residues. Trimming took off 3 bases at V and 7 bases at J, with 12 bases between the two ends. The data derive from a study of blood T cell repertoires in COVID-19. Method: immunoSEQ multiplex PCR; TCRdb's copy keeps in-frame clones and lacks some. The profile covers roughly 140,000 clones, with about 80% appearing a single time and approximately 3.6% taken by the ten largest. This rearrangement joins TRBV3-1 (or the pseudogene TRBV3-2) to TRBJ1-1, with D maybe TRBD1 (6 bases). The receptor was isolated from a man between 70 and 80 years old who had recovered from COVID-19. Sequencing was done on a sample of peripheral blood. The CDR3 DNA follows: TGTGCCAGCAGCCAGGGGGCTGGAGTTGAAGCTTTCTTT. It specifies CASSQGAGVEAFF.